These T cell receptor beta chains were read from a single sample in a study of shared clonotypes between healthy human individuals. Assay: immunoSEQ multiplex PCR; the TCRdb copy retains only in-frame clones and omits some. This sample carries 450,000 to 500,000 clones, 78% of them seen once, and the ten largest clones take about 12%. Sequenced material: PBMCs. The receptors were gathered from a woman in her forties in good health. Some clones in this sample may be carry-over from other donors' samples. Both conserved end residues are part of each CDR3. A D gene is named only where the DNA matches it firmly. Clone size appears in some rows only: once, few, many, or a class for an expanded clone.

v_call	j_call	d_call	clone_size	cdr3_nt	cdr3_aa
TRBV2	TRBJ2-2	NA	few	TGTGCCAGCAGTGGCCAGGGAGACACCGGGGAGCTGTTTTTT	CASSGQGDTGELFF
TRBV28	TRBJ2-1	TRBD1	NA	TGTGCCAGCAGCCCGGGACAGGCGGCTGATGAGCAGTTCTTC	CASSPGQAADEQFF
TRBV28	TRBJ2-2	TRBD1	few	TGTGCCAGCAGTTTTGGGGCGGGACAGGGTATAGACACCGGGGAGCTGTTTTTT	CASSFGAGQGIDTGELFF
TRBV5-1	TRBJ2-1	TRBD2	NA	TGCGCCAGCCTCCTTTTACTAGCGGGAGGGTCCGATGAGCAGTTCTTC	CASLLLLAGGSDEQFF
TRBV27	TRBJ1-6	NA	once	TGTGCCAGCAGTTTGGGGGGATTCGGAAATTCACCCCTCCACTTT	CASSLGGFGNSPLHF
TRBV4-2	TRBJ2-1	NA	NA	TGTGCCAGCAGCCAACCTCAGGTCGGGTTTACCGGGAGACCATACAATGAGCAGTTCTTC	CASSQPQVGFTGRPYNEQFF
TRBV7-6	TRBJ2-7	TRBD2	NA	TGTGCCAGCAGCTCCCGGTTAGCGGGAACCTACGAGCAGTACTTC	CASSSRLAGTYEQYF
TRBV6-1	TRBJ1-1	TRBD1	NA	TGTGCCAGCAGTGCGGGGACAGGGGCCCTGTTTGAAGCTTTCTTT	CASSAGTGALFEAFF
TRBV4-1	TRBJ2-7	TRBD2	NA	TGCGCCAGCAGCCACGGGAGGGGCTACGAGCAGTACTTC	CASSHGRGYEQYF
TRBV11-3	TRBJ2-1	TRBD1	NA	TGTGCCAGCAGCCCAAGACAGGGGTTGGATGAGCAGTTCTTC	CASSPRQGLDEQFF
TRBV9	TRBJ1-3	TRBD1	few	TGTGCCAGCAGCCCCCGGACAGGATCGTCTGGAAACACCATATATTTT	CASSPRTGSSGNTIYF
TRBV18	TRBJ2-7	TRBD2	NA	TGTGCCAGCTCACCAGGGGCGTCTAGCGGGAGCGGCTACGAGCAGTACTTC	CASSPGASSGSGYEQYF
TRBV6-5	TRBJ2-1	TRBD2	NA	TGTGCCAGCAGTTCCAGCGGGAGTTACTCCTACAATGAGCAGTTCTTC	CASSSSGSYSYNEQFF
TRBV4-1	TRBJ2-4	TRBD1	NA	TGCGCCAGCAGCCGAGAGTTGACAGGGGTGGTCATTCAGTACTTC	CASSRELTGVVIQYF
TRBV5-1	TRBJ2-1	TRBD2	NA	TGCGCCAGTCATCCGAGCGGGGCGGGGGCCTACAATGAGCAGTTCTTC	CASHPSGAGAYNEQFF
TRBV5-1	TRBJ1-1	TRBD1	NA	TGCGCCAGCAGCTGGGGACAGGGGGTGAACACTGAAGCTTTCTTT	CASSWGQGVNTEAFF
TRBV19	TRBJ2-3	NA	NA	TGTGCCAGTAGCCCCCTCGGGGATACGCAGTATTTT	CASSPLGDTQYF
TRBV12-2	TRBJ2-3	NA	NA	TGTGCAAGTCGCCCTACTAGCGGGAAGGGGGATACGCAGTATTTT	CASRPTSGKGDTQYF
TRBV29-1	TRBJ1-1	NA	NA	TGCAGCGTTGATGATGGGGGCGGTAACACTGAAGCTTTCTTT	CSVDDGGGNTEAFF
TRBV7-8	TRBJ2-1	NA	NA	TGTGCCAGCAGCGTCCCGTCATACAATGAGCAGTTCTTC	CASSVPSYNEQFF
TRBV10-1	TRBJ1-5	TRBD1	NA	TGCGCCAGCAGTGAAATGGGACAGAAAAATCAGCCCCAGCATTTT	CASSEMGQKNQPQHF
TRBV6-1	TRBJ1-5	TRBD1	NA	TGTGCCAGCAGTGAACGCCGACAGGGGGCGCGGGATCAGCCCCAGCATTTT	CASSERRQGARDQPQHF
TRBV6-5	TRBJ1-1	TRBD1	NA	TGTGCCAGTTACAGGGGTGGCGGCACTGAAGCTTTCTTT	CASYRGGGTEAFF